These T cell receptor beta chains were read from a single sample in a study of cytomegalovirus exposure and HLA in healthy donors. Data came from immunoSEQ multiplex PCR; TCRdb stores just in-frame clones and leaves some out. The sample lists about 120,000 clones, around 88% occurring once. Material for sequencing was PBMCs. These TCRs come from a man in his forties in good health and CMV-seronegative. The CDR3 runs from the conserved cysteine through the conserved F or W. A D gene is named only where the DNA matches it firmly. Part of the rows lack a size; the others show once, few, many or a class for expanded clones.

V: TRBV29-1
D: TRBD2
size: .
J: TRBJ2-1
CDR3: CSVDRGRVDNEQFF
DNA: TGCAGCGTTGACCGTGGGAGGGTAGACAATGAGCAGTTCTTC

V: TRBV30
D: .
size: .
J: TRBJ2-3
CDR3: CAWGSGTGATDTQYF
DNA: TGTGCCTGGGGATCGGGGACTGGGGCTACAGATACGCAGTATTTT

V: TRBV14
D: .
size: once
J: TRBJ1-1
CDR3: CASSPHGGRNTEAFF
DNA: TGTGCCAGCAGCCCTCATGGGGGCCGGAACACTGAAGCTTTCTTT

V: TRBV6-5
D: .
size: once
J: TRBJ2-1
CDR3: CASTDSVNEQFF
DNA: TGTGCCAGCACCGATAGCGTTAATGAGCAGTTCTTC

V: TRBV7-9
D: .
size: .
J: TRBJ2-3
CDR3: CASSPYASTDTQYF
DNA: TGTGCCAGCAGCCCTTACGCGAGCACAGATACGCAGTATTTT

V: TRBV7-6
D: .
size: .
J: TRBJ1-3
CDR3: CASSGRGRHSSGNTIYF
DNA: TGTGCCAGCAGCGGGAGAGGGAGACACAGCTCTGGAAACACCATATATTTT

V: TRBV12-5
D: .
size: once
J: TRBJ1-5
CDR3: CASGLGGEDQPQHF
DNA: TGTGCTAGTGGTTTGGGGGGGGAGGATCAGCCCCAGCATTTT

V: TRBV15
D: TRBD2
size: .
J: TRBJ2-1
CDR3: CATSRPSGGAYNEQFF
DNA: TGTGCCACCAGCAGACCCAGCGGGGGGGCCTACAATGAGCAGTTCTTC

V: TRBV28
D: TRBD1
size: .
J: TRBJ1-4
CDR3: CASSLQGATNEKLFF
DNA: TGTGCCAGCAGTTTACAGGGGGCAACTAATGAAAAACTGTTTTTT

V: TRBV7-2
D: .
size: .
J: TRBJ2-3
CDR3: CASSLLPRASTDTQYF
DNA: TGTGCCAGCAGCTTACTCCCCAGGGCCAGCACAGATACGCAGTATTTT

V: TRBV29-1
D: .
size: once
J: TRBJ2-7
CDR3: CSVQRYEQYF
DNA: TGCAGCGTTCAGAGGTACGAGCAGTACTTC

V: TRBV15
D: .
size: .
J: TRBJ2-4
CDR3: CATSQRELVLDIQYF
DNA: TGTGCCACCAGTCAGAGGGAACTGGTCTTAGACATTCAGTACTTC

V: TRBV10-3
D: TRBD2
size: .
J: TRBJ2-3
CDR3: CATTFGLAGGDTQYF
DNA: TGTGCCACGACGTTCGGACTAGCGGGGGGGGATACGCAGTATTTT

V: TRBV5-1
D: .
size: .
J: TRBJ2-2
CDR3: CASSLGTDTGELFF
DNA: TGCGCCAGCAGCTTGGGGACAGATACCGGGGAGCTGTTTTTT

V: TRBV29-1
D: .
size: .
J: TRBJ1-1
CDR3: CSVLNPTGGDEAFF
DNA: TGCAGCGTTCTCAACCCGACGGGGGGAGATGAAGCTTTCTTT

V: TRBV5-5
D: TRBD1
size: .
J: TRBJ1-2
CDR3: CASSTGVAHYGYTF
DNA: TGTGCCAGCAGCACAGGGGTCGCCCACTATGGCTACACCTTC

V: TRBV7-7
D: TRBD1
size: few
J: TRBJ2-2
CDR3: CASSSGQGAIGELFF
DNA: TGTGCCAGCAGCTCGGGACAGGGGGCTATCGGGGAGCTGTTTTTT

V: TRBV5-1
D: .
size: once
J: TRBJ1-1
CDR3: CASRQGGRAEAFF
DNA: TGCGCCAGCCGTCAGGGAGGTAGAGCTGAAGCTTTCTTT

V: TRBV5-1
D: .
size: .
J: TRBJ2-1
CDR3: CASGEGGGMDEQFF
DNA: TGCGCCAGCGGCGAAGGGGGGGGAATGGATGAGCAGTTCTTC

V: TRBV7-8
D: .
size: .
J: TRBJ1-2
CDR3: CASSLWGGDYGYTF
DNA: TGTGCCAGCAGCTTATGGGGCGGAGATTATGGCTACACCTTC

V: TRBV6-6
D: TRBD1
size: .
J: TRBJ1-5
CDR3: CASSPQGANQPQHF
DNA: TGTGCCAGCAGTCCACAGGGGGCCAATCAGCCCCAGCATTTT

V: TRBV5-4
D: .
size: .
J: TRBJ2-2
CDR3: CASSFNGSPGELFF
DNA: TGTGCCAGCAGCTTCAACGGGAGCCCCGGGGAGCTGTTTTTT

V: TRBV9
D: TRBD2
size: once
J: TRBJ2-3
CDR3: CASSVVGGMGTDTQYF
DNA: TGTGCCAGCAGCGTAGTCGGGGGGATGGGGACAGATACGCAGTATTTT

V: TRBV7-9
D: TRBD2
size: .
J: TRBJ2-4
CDR3: CASSLGGGAQNIQYF
DNA: TGTGCCAGCAGCTTAGGCGGGGGGGCCCAAAACATTCAGTACTTC

V: TRBV6-1
D: TRBD1
size: .
J: TRBJ1-1
CDR3: CASSAQVTGLNTEAFF
DNA: TGTGCCAGCAGTGCCCAGGTGACAGGGTTGAACACTGAAGCTTTCTTT

V: TRBV5-1
D: TRBD2
size: .
J: TRBJ2-5
CDR3: CASRGLAGLQETQYF
DNA: TGCGCCAGCAGAGGACTAGCGGGCCTCCAAGAGACCCAGTACTTC

V: TRBV5-4
D: .
size: few
J: TRBJ1-1
CDR3: CASPRTVPHTEAFF
DNA: TGTGCCAGCCCCCGAACGGTACCCCACACTGAAGCTTTCTTT

V: TRBV5-4
D: TRBD2
size: .
J: TRBJ2-5
CDR3: CASSSSGGARETQYF
DNA: TGTGCCAGCAGCTCTAGCGGGGGGGCGCGGGAGACCCAGTACTTC

V: TRBV27
D: TRBD1
size: .
J: TRBJ1-5
CDR3: CASSSRDRGVDQPQHF
DNA: TGTGCCAGCAGTTCCCGGGACAGGGGAGTTGATCAGCCCCAGCATTTT

V: TRBV9
D: .
size: once
J: TRBJ2-3
CDR3: CASSGPGRTDTQYF
DNA: TGTGCCAGCAGCGGCCCTGGGCGTACAGATACGCAGTATTTT

V: TRBV10-3
D: .
size: .
J: TRBJ2-7
CDR3: CAISESGGYEQYF
DNA: TGTGCCATCAGTGAGTCAGGGGGATACGAGCAGTACTTC

V: TRBV5-1
D: .
size: .
J: TRBJ1-1
CDR3: CASSGGLMNTEAFF
DNA: TGCGCCAGCAGCGGGGGACTTATGAACACTGAAGCTTTCTTT

V: TRBV2
D: .
size: .
J: TRBJ1-2
CDR3: CASTGGTYYGYTF
DNA: TGTGCCAGCACCGGAGGGACGTACTATGGCTACACCTTC

V: TRBV6-5
D: .
size: .
J: TRBJ1-2
CDR3: CASSSTGADGYTF
DNA: TGTGCCAGCAGTTCGACAGGAGCAGATGGCTACACCTTC

V: TRBV6-1
D: .
size: few
J: TRBJ2-7
CDR3: CASSIVLGEQYF
DNA: TGTGCCAGCAGTATTGTTCTCGGGGAGCAGTACTTC

V: TRBV30
D: TRBD1
size: .
J: TRBJ1-4
CDR3: CAWNARGTGEKLFF
DNA: TGTGCCTGGAATGCCAGAGGGACAGGTGAAAAACTGTTTTTT

V: TRBV28
D: TRBD1
size: .
J: TRBJ1-4
CDR3: CASRTGGAGEKLFF
DNA: TGTGCCAGCAGGACAGGGGGCGCGGGGGAAAAACTGTTTTTT

V: TRBV1
D: .
size: few
J: TRBJ1-4
CDR3: CTSSQPSDYFF
DNA: TGCACCAGCAGCCAACCTTCCGACTATTTTTTT

V: TRBV7-2
D: TRBD1
size: .
J: TRBJ1-1
CDR3: CASSLDSVVTNRGAFF
DNA: TGTGCCAGCAGCTTAGATTCAGTCGTAACCAACAGGGGTGCTTTCTTT

V: TRBV6-1
D: .
size: .
J: TRBJ1-1
CDR3: CASSISEAFF
DNA: TGTGCCAGCAGTATCTCTGAAGCTTTCTTT

V: TRBV6-4
D: .
size: .
J: TRBJ2-7
CDR3: CASSDSMKIVYEQYF
DNA: TGTGCCAGCAGTGACTCGATGAAAATAGTGTACGAGCAGTACTTC

V: TRBV29-1
D: .
size: .
J: TRBJ1-2
CDR3: CSVDRQSYGYTF
DNA: TGCAGCGTTGACCGTCAGTCCTATGGCTACACCTTC

V: TRBV6-5
D: .
size: .
J: TRBJ2-7
CDR3: CASSYSFNRAYEQYF
DNA: TGTGCCAGCAGTTACTCGTTTAACAGAGCCTACGAGCAGTACTTC

V: TRBV29-1
D: TRBD1
size: .
J: TRBJ1-2
CDR3: CSTHLLLDRGNGYTF
DNA: TGCAGCACTCACCTCCTTCTAGACAGGGGAAATGGCTACACCTTC

V: TRBV5-5
D: .
size: .
J: TRBJ1-1
CDR3: CASSPHGAEAFF
DNA: TGTGCCAGCTCCCCACACGGGGCTGAAGCTTTCTTT